This T cell receptor beta chain came from a study of T cell responses to AZD1222 COVID-19 vaccine. General study points: CD4 TCRs associated with vaccination spanned spike, dominating at 160-218 and 743-854. A reported finding is that nearly half of spike-specific TCRs target unmutated variant regions.

TCRdb keeps only in-frame clones here, not all; method: immunoSEQ multiplex PCR. The data contain 150,000 or so clones, roughly 92% of them singletons. CDR3 length: 14 amino acids. Looked up from germline, CDR1 is MNHNY and CDR2 is SVGAGI (reference sequence). The V and J ends lost 6 bases and 1 base, in that order; junction bases with no gene match: 6. This clone occurred once. Its target is not known. This chain links TRBV6-6 with TRBJ2-7; TRBD1 agrees at 7 bases. The source of this sequence is an adult in good health. The source was peripheral blood, collected on day 0 of AZD1222 vaccination. Written as DNA, the CDR3 is TGTGCCAGCAGCCTACAGGGGCCGTCCTACGAGCAGTACTTC. This codes for CASSLQGPSYEQYF.